A single T cell receptor (beta chain) is shown here with its context. The V gene lost 4 bases and the J gene lost 9 bases, with 7 bases spanning the gap. CDR3 size: 11 residues. The germline gives CDR1 LNHNV, CDR2 YYDKDF (reference sequence). The data stem from a study of blood T cell repertoires in COVID-19. Study as a whole: Samples taken during acute and convalescent COVID-19 were collected in the United States, Italy and Spain.

In the source study's methods: Counts of nucleated cells, estimated from reference gene primer amplification, were obtained. Repertoires were generated with immunoSEQ multiplex PCR, while TCRdb's copy carries only in-frame clones and drops some. V and J calls plus clone size are reproduced from that table; the DNA served to infer D and trimming. The data contain some 670,000 clones, around 90% of them singletons. The chain carries TRBV15 and TRBJ2-1, with TRBD2 as a possible D gene (5 bases). Sequencing was carried out using peripheral blood. This TCR was sampled from a woman younger than 30 with acute or convalescent COVID-19. The CDR3 loop is CATSKRAEQFF. Here the CDR3 DNA reads TGTGCCACCAGCAAGAGGGCTGAGCAGTTCTTC.